The rows below give T cell receptor beta chains drawn from one sample of a study of blood T cell repertoires in COVID-19. The data were produced by immunoSEQ multiplex PCR, yet TCRdb's version contains in-frame clones alone and is incomplete. The table records fewer than 250,000 clones, approximately 90% of them present only once. Material: peripheral blood. These receptors were obtained from a man in his forties with acute or convalescent COVID-19. CDR3s include the opening cysteine and the closing phenylalanine or tryptophan. Size tells how often a clone was seen (once, few, many) or the class of an expanded clone, and some rows leave it out.

V gene,clone size,J gene,CDR3 protein
TRBV19,.,TRBJ1-2,CASSHATGEGYGYTF
TRBV11-2,.,TRBJ2-1,CASSSTGGLAGGSYNEQFF
TRBV7-9,.,TRBJ1-2,CASSFGPDRYTF
TRBV5-8,.,TRBJ2-7,CASSGSGTGGYEQYF
TRBV7-2,.,TRBJ1-2,CASSFRDREYGYTF
TRBV28,.,TRBJ1-1,CASNQGPGMNTEAFF
TRBV30,.,TRBJ2-1,CAWSDPGLGLDEQFF
TRBV20-1,.,TRBJ2-7,CSANENYEQYF
TRBV6-2/TRBV6-3,.,TRBJ2-5,CASSYSNAAQETQYF
TRBV6-1,.,TRBJ1-1,CASSEWGGRYTEAFF
TRBV6-5,few,TRBJ2-3,CASKLAGSTDTQYF
TRBV9,.,TRBJ1-4,CASSVAGDDEKLFF
TRBV7-6,.,TRBJ1-2,CASSLAPPICRQGRGLYGYTF
TRBV5-6,.,TRBJ2-7,CASSFGGAGYEQYF
TRBV7-6,few,TRBJ2-4,CASSKDIRNIQYF
TRBV5-8,once,TRBJ2-2,CASSFTGTSGTGELFF
TRBV6-1,.,TRBJ1-1,CASSETRGWNTEAFF
TRBV6-5,.,TRBJ2-7,CASSDRKRTYEQYF
TRBV9,.,TRBJ1-3,CASSVGRDSGNTIYF
TRBV4-2,.,TRBJ2-7,CASSQDMSGGPTTYEQYF
TRBV27,once,TRBJ2-7,CASSSSLPYEQYF
TRBV28,.,TRBJ2-3,CASSLVGIAGGSRDTQYF
TRBV6-2/TRBV6-3,.,TRBJ2-7,CASSLTGDSYEQYF
TRBV7-6,.,TRBJ1-6,CASSWGGSSYNSPLHF
TRBV9,.,TRBJ1-5,CASSVGGDSNQPQHF
TRBV28,.,TRBJ1-1,CASSFPGAGSHTEAFF
TRBV24-1,.,TRBJ2-7,CATSDFRQGANEQYF
TRBV24-1,few,TRBJ2-5,CATSVGRGSGGQETQYF
TRBV7-9,many,TRBJ2-6,CASTLSGANVLTF
TRBV5-4,once,TRBJ1-2,CASSLSAVNYGYTF
TRBV5-6,.,TRBJ2-4,CASSLLSGFRAKNIQYF
TRBV7-2,.,TRBJ2-5,CASRLAGGAPQYF
TRBV6-2/TRBV6-3,.,TRBJ2-1,CASSLGLADEQFF
TRBV3-1/TRBV3-2,.,TRBJ1-1,CASSQGDRGDEAFF
TRBV14,once,TRBJ2-2,CASSAVEGLGIRELFF
TRBV30,.,TRBJ2-4,CAWRPGDIQYF
TRBV5-6,.,TRBJ1-5,CASSSRDRGDQPQHF
TRBV27,.,TRBJ1-2,CASSFTIYDRGYGYTF
TRBV7-2,.,TRBJ1-3,CASQQGNTIYF
TRBV3-1/TRBV3-2,.,TRBJ1-5,CASSQNPDSPQHF